This T cell receptor (beta chain) appears in the sequencing data of a study of human T cells and chemical hapten exposure. The library gave individual cDNA molecules unique molecular identifiers. TCRdb redid the calling of the RACE reads with MiXCR, one entry per CDR3 protein. The table shows 95,000 to 100,000 distinct CDR3 sequences, with around 12% occurring only once. Per germline, CDR1 LGHNA and CDR2 YSLEER. The germline V and J ends were trimmed by 2 bases and 5 bases, with 9 bases remaining between them. The CDR3 is 14 amino acids. The sample holds a few counts of this clonotype. Its target is unknown. Study-wide results and limits: The donor cohort had alopecia, so its immune response may not match that of healthy people. DPC sensitization produced no change in TCRs with frequency above 1 in 1000.

Time point described: patch test 1, 2 weeks after DPC sensitization. As for treatment: therapeutic diphenylcyclopropenone sensitization with weekly scalp DPC. Alopecia patients between 18 and 70 years old and suitable for DPC were used as donors. This chain links TRBV4-3 with TRBJ1-4; no definite D call. This sample comprised whole blood, obtained in connection with sensitization to the hapten diphenylcyclopropenone (DPC). This TCR derives from a woman between 35 and 50 years old with alopecia areata. Some clones in this sample may be carry-over from other donors' samples. CDR3 sequence reads: CASSQWHGNEKLFF. CDR3 bases: TGCGCCAGCAGCCAATGGCATGGGAATGAAAAACTGTTTTTT.